These 22 T cell receptor beta chains share one sample of origin, sequenced in a study of OX40 agonist ivuxolimab in advanced cancers. Sequenced by immunoSEQ multiplex PCR; TCRdb stores in-frame clones only, minus some. The table includes about 69,000 clones, about 85% detected once. Sequenced material: CD4+ or CD8+ T cells sorted from blood, taken in a trial of the OX40 agonist ivuxolimab. The receptors derive from an adult with an advanced solid tumor such as melanoma, head and neck, liver or kidney cancer.

This sequence joins TRBV7-2 and TRBJ1-5; D is possibly TRBD1 (6 bases). CDR3 length: 15 residues. Trimming removed 1 base from V and 4 bases from J, with 11 bases in between. The germline V gene has CDR1 SGHTA and CDR2 FQGNSA. The CDR3 bases are TGTGCCAGCAGCTTAGTGGGGGCAGAGAATCAGCCCCAGCATTTT. Translation: CASSLVGAENQPQHF.

This clone has only one observation. This chain joins TRBV28 and TRBJ2-2; 7 bases are a match to TRBD2. The J segment lost 4 bases and the V segment lost 7 bases, leaving 9 bases of the junction unmatched. Germline V gives CDR1 MDHEN, CDR2 SYDVKM. The CDR3 has 15 amino acids. Here the CDR3 reads CASTIGGSGTGELFF. CDR3 DNA: TGTGCCAGCACTATAGGCGGGAGCGGCACCGGGGAGCTGTTTTTT.

The CDR3 DNA follows: TGTGCCAGCAGCAATAGCGGGAGGGCCGTCGGGGAGCTGTTTTTT. Translation gives CASSNSGRAVGELFF. V and J are TRBV4-2 and TRBJ2-2; 11 nucleotides align to TRBD2. The CDR3 is 15 residues long. V lost 5 bases and J lost 7; bases outside the gene matches: 6. Germline CDR1 LGHNA, CDR2 YNFKEQ.

The chain has TRBV7-8 and TRBJ2-7, with 10 bases aligning to TRBD1. CDR3 length: 14 amino acids. V shed 4 bases and J 5 bases; nucleotides not matched to a gene: 5. From germline, CDR1 is SGHVS and CDR2 FQNEAQ. In DNA, the CDR3 is TGTGCCAGCAGCTGGGGACAGGGGAGTGACGAGCAGTACTTC. Its protein product is CASSWGQGSDEQYF.

V is TRBV29-1 and J is TRBJ2-1; 10 positions agree with TRBD1. The CDR3 consists of 13 residues. Germline V gene lookup returns CDR1 SQVTM and CDR2 ANQGSEA. V lost 7 bases, J lost 9 bases, and 9 bases stayed unmatched. The CDR3 region has the DNA TGCAGCGACTCAAGGGACAGGGGAGCTGAGCAGTTCTTC. Its translation is CSDSRDRGAEQFF.

V gene TRBV19 combines with J gene TRBJ2-1; possible D gene TRBD1, 6 bases. In germline, CDR1 is LNHDA, CDR2 SQIVND (reference sequence). The CDR3 spans 16 residues. Deletions cut 3 bases from V and 7 bases from J, with 19 bases between. The CDR3 nucleotides are TGTGCCAGTAGTATCGGTCTGGGGGCGATCGGAAATGAGCAGTTCTTC. Translated: CASSIGLGAIGNEQFF. Based on the CDR3 plus reference TRBV19 and TRBJ2-1, the full variable domain is DGGITQSPKYLFRKEGQNVTLSCEQNLNHDAMYWYRQDPGQGLRLIYYSQIVNDFQKGDIAEGYSVSREKKESFPLTVTSAQKNPTAFYLCASSIGLGAIGNEQFFGPGTRLTVL.

This rearrangement joins TRBV5-1 to TRBJ1-1; 9 positions agree with TRBD1. V gave up 5 bases and J gave up 6 bases; unmatched junction bases: 11. This CDR3 has 15 residues. Germline lookup yields CDR1 SGHRS and CDR2 YFSETQ. The CDR3 region is CASSYPGQGIAEAFF. DNA of the CDR3: TGCGCCAGCAGTTATCCGGGACAGGGCATAGCTGAAGCTTTCTTT.

The chain couples TRBV6-5 to TRBJ2-7; 8 bases line up with TRBD2. The V segment lost 6 bases and the J segment 3 bases; nucleotides outside the gene matches: 7. The CDR3 length is 14 residues. Germline lookup yields CDR1 MNHEY and CDR2 SVGAGI. The CDR3 DNA sequence: TGTGCCAGCAGAGGACTAGCAACCGGCTACGAGCAGTACTTC. Translation gives CASRGLATGYEQYF.

The chain uses TRBV5-1 and TRBJ2-3; 13 bases map to TRBD2. Germline CDR1 and CDR2: SGHRS and YFSETQ. With V trimmed by 4 bases and J by 11 bases, 4 bases remained unmatched. The CDR3 sequence is 13 residues long. DNA of the CDR3: TGCGCCAGCAGCAACGGACTAGCGGGGGAGCAGTATTTT. Its protein product is CASSNGLAGEQYF.

The rearrangement joins TRBV10-3 to TRBJ2-7; D gene ambiguous. V lost 7 bases and J 0 bases, leaving 10 bases between the germline ends. Germline V gene sequence: CDR1 ENHRY, CDR2 SYGVKD. This CDR3 is 13 amino acids long. The CDR3 DNA follows: TGTGCCATCACGGAGACCGTCTCCTACGAGCAGTACTTC. It codes for CAITETVSYEQYF.

The chain employs TRBV30 and TRBJ2-5; a possible D gene is TRBD1 (6 bases). CDR3 size: 15 residues. The germline V gene encodes CDR1 GTSNPN and CDR2 SVGIG (reference sequence). The germline V and J ends were trimmed by 5 bases and 4 bases, with 20 bases remaining between them. The CDR3 DNA follows: TGTGCCTGGCGCAGGGGTCGGGCAAGGCTAGAGACCCAGTACTTC. This gives the protein CAWRRGRARLETQYF.

The chain combines TRBV19 with TRBJ1-1; TRBD1 agrees at 10 bases. J lost 1 base, V lost 7 bases, and 3 bases had no gene match. Germline V lookup: CDR1 LNHDA, CDR2 SQIVND (reference sequence). CDR3 length equals 14 residues. The DNA for the CDR3 is TGTGCCAGTAACGACAGGGGGCAGAACACTGAAGCTTTCTTT. Translation: CASNDRGQNTEAFF.

V is TRBV6-4 and J is TRBJ1-1; D is unresolved. The CDR3 is 14 residues long. Germline lookup yields CDR1 MRHNA and CDR2 SNTAGT. Trimming pared 0 bases from V and 1 base from J, leaving 6 bases between. The CDR3 spells CASSDSSRNTEAFF. CDR3 bases: TGTGCCAGCAGTGACTCGAGTCGGAACACTGAAGCTTTCTTT.

CDR3 loop: CASSQGETGGWWDEQYF. The CDR3 DNA sequence: TGTGCCAGCAGCCAAGGAGAGACAGGGGGCTGGTGGGACGAGCAGTACTTC. This chain connects TRBV14 to TRBJ2-7, with TRBD1 matching over 10 bases. With V trimmed by 1 base and J by 5 bases, 11 bases remained unmatched. CDR1 is SGHDN, CDR2 FVKESK, per germline. The CDR3 extends over 17 amino acids.

This chain joins TRBV7-3 and TRBJ1-1, with D unresolved. Per germline, CDR1 SGHTA and CDR2 FQGTGA. V dropped 5 bases and J dropped 4 bases, with 20 bases sitting between them. The CDR3 spans 16 residues. This CDR3 reads CASSPGKRPRGTEAFF. CDR3 DNA: TGTGCCAGCAGCCCCGGGAAAAGACCCCGGGGCACTGAAGCTTTCTTT.

V is TRBV15 and J is TRBJ2-1; tentative D call: TRBD2 (5 bases). The CDR3 sequence is 15 residues long. CDR1 is LNHNV and CDR2 is YYDKDF in the germline V gene (reference sequence). The V end lost 0 bases, the J end lost 3 bases, and 9 bases lay between the germline ends. The DNA for the CDR3 is TGTGCCACCAGCAGAGATCGGGGAATCTACAATGAGCAGTTCTTC. Translating it yields CATSRDRGIYNEQFF.

As DNA, the CDR3 is TGTGCCATCAGGAGGGACAGGACAGATACGCAGTATTTT. It translates to CAIRRDRTDTQYF. The chain recombines TRBV10-3 with TRBJ2-3; TRBD1 agrees at 8 bases. This CDR3 has 13 residues. Germline-derived CDR1 and CDR2 are ENHRY and SYGVKD. J was trimmed by 3 bases and V by 6 bases; bases with no gene match: 2.

CDR3 bases: TGTGCCAGCAGTGATAAAGCGGGGGGATACAATGAGCAGTTCTTC. Its protein is CASSDKAGGYNEQFF. The chain combines TRBV6-4 with TRBJ2-1; 9 positions agree with TRBD2. Germline CDR1 is MRHNA and CDR2 is SNTAGT. Trimming at V came to 3 bases and at J to 4 bases, leaving 4 bases not matched to a gene. This CDR3 comprises 15 residues.

This CDR3 is CASSLTRGHYGYTF. CDR3 in DNA: TGTGCCAGCAGCTTGACCCGCGGGCACTATGGCTACACCTTC. V is TRBV7-9 and J is TRBJ1-2; D remains unclear. V lost 3 bases and J 3 bases, leaving 11 bases between the germline ends. CDR1 and CDR2 from the germline V gene are SEHNR and FQNEAQ (reference sequence). The CDR3 loop spans 14 amino acids. The complete variable domain, with remaining parts taken from reference TRBV7-9 and TRBJ1-2, reads DTGVSQNPRHKITKRGQNVTFRCDPISEHNRLYWYRQTLGQGPEFLTYFQNEAQLEKSRLLSDRFSAERPKGSFSTLEIQRTEQGDSAMYLCASSLTRGHYGYTFGSGTRLTVV.

This sequence joins TRBV21-1 and TRBJ1-2; the table's D call, TRBD1, was not checked against the DNA. TRBV21-1 is a documented pseudogene. The CDR3 loop spans 13 amino acids. The CDR3 DNA is TGTGCCAGCAGCAAAGACAGGGTATATGGCTACACCTTC. Its protein is CASSKDRVYGYTF.

The chain is built from TRBV29-1 and TRBJ1-1, with 7 nucleotides matching TRBD1. The length of the CDR3 is 13 residues. J gave up 4 bases and V 7 bases, and 9 bases lay outside the gene matches. The germline V gene encodes CDR1 SQVTM and CDR2 ANQGSEA. The DNA of the CDR3 is TGCAGCGCCTCGACAGGGAGTGGCACTGAAGCTTTCTTT. Amino acids: CSASTGSGTEAFF.

The chain combines TRBV27 with TRBJ1-1; D is unresolved. The germline CDR1 and CDR2 sequences are MNHEY and SMNVEV (reference sequence). Trimming shortened V by 4 bases and J by 4 bases, and 16 bases separated the two germline ends. The CDR3 sequence is 15 residues long. The CDR3 coding sequence is TGTGCCAGCAGTTGGGGTAATTCAGGTATCACTGAAGCTTTCTTT. Its translation is CASSWGNSGITEAFF.